The subject of this entry is one T cell receptor beta chain. These data originate in a study of blood T cell repertoires in COVID-19. About the study: T cells, B-cell-depleted T cells, or PBMCs provided the cDNA or gDNA that served as material.

Authors' processing steps: Estimation of nucleated cell counts was performed using reference gene primer amplification. Sequenced by immunoSEQ multiplex PCR; TCRdb stores in-frame clones only, minus some. The V and J calls and clone size are taken from that table; D and trimming were inferred from the DNA. The sample holds 140,000 or so clones; around 81% are singletons and the top ten take around 8%. This CDR3 region has 17 residues. In germline, CDR1 is SGHTA, CDR2 FQGNSA. V lost 5 bases, J lost 4 bases, and 10 bases stayed unmatched. This receptor was taken from a human donor in a cohort sampled during active COVID-19. The gene calls are TRBV7-2 and TRBJ2-5; 13 bases fit TRBD2. The specimen sequenced was peripheral blood. The CDR3 bases are TGTGCCAGCAGCCATACTAGCGGGGGGGCCAGTGGAGAGACCCAGTACTTC. Amino acids: CASSHTSGGASGETQYF. The variable domain in full, completed from reference TRBV7-2 and TRBJ2-5, reads GAGVSQSPSNKVTEKGKDVELRCDPISGHTALYWYRQSLGQGLEFLIYFQGNSAPDKSGLPSDRFSAERTGGSVSTLTIQRTQQEDSAVYLCASSHTSGGASGETQYFGPGTRLLVL.